What follows are 28 T cell receptor beta chains derived from one specimen sequenced in a study of shared clonotypes between healthy human individuals. Sequencing used immunoSEQ multiplex PCR; TCRdb keeps in-frame clones, though not all of them. This sample has around 2.3 million clones, with approximately 96% found just once. Sequences were obtained from naive CD4+ T cells sorted from blood. The subset is: CD45RA+ positively selected. All receptors come from a man aged 18 to 29 in good health.

This chain connects TRBV27 to TRBJ2-7; TRBD1 matches 9 bases. Germline V gene lookup returns CDR1 MNHEY and CDR2 SMNVEV (reference sequence). The trim removed 3 bases at V and 7 bases at J, leaving 13 bases unmatched. This CDR3 region has 16 residues. The CDR3 sequence is CASSFRSGTGSGEQYF. In nucleotides, the CDR3 is TGTGCCAGCAGTTTCCGCTCCGGGACAGGGTCTGGAGAGCAGTACTTC.

The rearrangement joins TRBV30 to TRBJ1-6, with D hard to call. The germline V gene encodes CDR1 GTSNPN and CDR2 SVGIG (reference sequence). V was clipped by 0 bases and J by 0 bases, with 9 bases between them. This CDR3 has 16 residues. DNA for the CDR3: TGTGCCTGGAGTGTAAAGGGCGGCTCCTATAATTCACCCCTCCACTTT. Translated, it gives CAWSVKGGSYNSPLHF.

V usage is TRBV5-1 and J usage is TRBJ1-1; 7 bases are shared with TRBD1. The CDR3 is 13 amino acids. Germline assignment: CDR1 SGHRS and CDR2 YFSETQ. Trimming cost V 6 bases and J 1 base; bases outside gene matches: 3. This chain's CDR3 is CASIGTENTEAFF. Written as DNA, the CDR3 is TGCGCCAGCATAGGGACAGAGAACACTGAAGCTTTCTTT.

Comment on this clone: Additional DNA sequences in this sample encode the identical CDR3. The CDR3: CAIRGDKNTEAFF. The CDR3 bases are TGTGCCATCAGGGGAGACAAGAACACTGAAGCTTTCTTT. The chain links TRBV10-3 to TRBJ1-1, with D uncertain. CDR1 ENHRY and CDR2 SYGVKD come from the germline V gene. V was shortened by 6 bases and J by 1 base, with 9 bases between the two germline ends. This CDR3 has 13 residues.

This clone was detected only once. This chain uses TRBV6-1 with TRBJ2-2; D is undetermined. The CDR3 loop spans 11 amino acids. V was pared by 7 bases and J by 2 bases, with 2 bases between. The germline gives CDR1 MNHNS, CDR2 SASEGT. The CDR3 sequence: CASINTGELFF. The CDR3 DNA reads as TGTGCCAGCATAAACACCGGGGAGCTGTTTTTT.

The chain is built from TRBV29-1 and TRBJ1-1; D call uncertain. V gave up 7 bases and J gave up 8 bases, with 14 bases separating them. The CDR3 contains 11 residues. Germline V gene data show CDR1 as SQVTM and CDR2 as ANQGSEA. The CDR3 loop reads CSASETDEAFF. The DNA of the CDR3 is TGCAGCGCATCCGAGACCGACGAAGCTTTCTTT.

Details on this clone: Other DNA sequences from this sample encode an identical CDR3 as well. The chain uses TRBV11-3 and TRBJ2-3, with D perhaps given as TRBD1 or TRBD2 (5 bases each). CDR3 length equals 15 residues. The V gene lost 0 bases and the J gene lost 4 bases, with 11 bases spanning the gap. Looked up from germline, CDR1 is SGHNT and CDR2 is YENEEA. The CDR3 DNA reads as TGTGCCAGCAGCTTAGATGGGGGAGCGGCAGATACGCAGTATTTT. It translates to CASSLDGGAADTQYF.

The V call is TRBV18, the J call TRBJ2-7, with TRBD2 as a possible D gene (6 bases). The CDR3 is made up of 14 amino acids. Between the trimmed V and J ends, which lost 2 bases and 7 bases, there was a span of 15 bases. Germline CDR1 reads KGHSH; CDR2 reads LQKENI. The CDR3 sequence is CASSPGTLAGEQYF. The CDR3 DNA sequence: TGTGCCAGCTCACCAGGGACTCTGGCGGGGGAGCAGTACTTC.

This chain links TRBV12-5 with TRBJ2-1; D is ambiguous. V was shortened by 3 bases and J by 8 bases, with 5 bases between the two germline ends. CDR1 LGHNT and CDR2 FRNRAP come from the germline V gene. The CDR3 totals 11 residues. The CDR3 region has the DNA TGTGCTAGTGGTTTCCGGGATGAGCAGTTCTTC. Translating gives CASGFRDEQFF.

This clone was observed a single time. The chain links TRBV4-2 to TRBJ2-6, with a tentative D call TRBD2 (6 bases). The V gene's germline CDR1 is LGHNA and CDR2 YNFKEQ. CDR3 length: 14 amino acids. V lost 5 bases and J lost 4, with 9 bases in between. The DNA of the CDR3 is TGTGCCAGCAGCGCCGGGGGAGGGGCCAACGTCCTGACTTTC. Protein: CASSAGGGANVLTF.

V is TRBV7-3 and J is TRBJ1-1, with unresolved D. The germline V and J ends were trimmed by 1 base and 0 bases, with 6 bases remaining between them. The CDR3 runs 14 residues. Per the germline V gene, CDR1 is SGHTA and CDR2 is FQGTGA. CDR3 coding DNA: TGTGCCAGCAGCTTAAACGGGATGAACACTGAAGCTTTCTTT. Protein: CASSLNGMNTEAFF.

The chain links TRBV5-4 to TRBJ1-3, with 9 bases that match TRBD1. The J segment lost 2 bases and the V segment lost 4 bases, leaving 7 bases of the junction unmatched. Germline V gene sequence: CDR1 SGHNT, CDR2 YYREEE (reference sequence). This CDR3 comprises 16 residues. CDR3 amino acids: CASSRDRGKPGNTIYF. The CDR3 DNA follows: TGTGCCAGCAGCCGCGACAGGGGGAAACCTGGAAACACCATATATTTT.

The chain recombines TRBV15 with TRBJ1-6, with D maybe TRBD1 (5 bases). The CDR3 sequence is 15 residues long. Germline CDR1 and CDR2: LNHNV and YYDKDF (reference sequence). The V gene lost 0 bases and the J gene lost 9 bases, with 12 bases spanning the gap. CDR3 in amino acids: CATSRDPQGFSPLHF. The CDR3 DNA follows: TGTGCCACCAGCAGAGATCCTCAGGGATTTTCACCCCTCCACTTT.

V usage is TRBV6-5 and J usage is TRBJ1-6; D is possibly TRBD1 (6 bases). The CDR3 totals 15 residues. Germline CDR1 MNHEY, CDR2 SVGAGI. Trimming took 7 bases from V and 2 from J, leaving 12 bases between them. The CDR3 DNA reads as TGTGCCAGCAATGTCCGGGACACCTATAATTCACCCCTCCACTTT. Translation gives CASNVRDTYNSPLHF.

This clone has a single count. The V call is TRBV30, the J call TRBJ2-3; possible D gene TRBD2, 5 bases. Trimming left V 1 base short and J 6 bases short, with 14 bases between. The CDR3 contains 14 residues. CDR1 is GTSNPN and CDR2 is SVGIG in the germline V gene (reference sequence). The CDR3 sequence is CAWSGSWPGDTQYF. The CDR3 nucleotides read TGTGCCTGGAGTGGATCCTGGCCGGGGGATACGCAGTATTTT.

Concerning this clone itself: The same CDR3 arises from other DNA sequences in this sample as well. The rearrangement links TRBV9 to TRBJ2-5; D possibly corresponds to TRBD2 (6 bases). V was pared by 3 bases and J by 7 bases, with 10 bases between. Germline V CDR1 and CDR2: SGDLS, YYNGEE. CDR3 length: 12 residues. CDR3 sequence (DNA): TGTGCCAGCAGCGCGCAGGGAGGGACCCAGTACTTC. This sequence encodes CASSAQGGTQYF.

The genes are TRBV19 and TRBJ2-5; D uncertain. Germline values: CDR1 LNHDA, CDR2 SQIVND (reference sequence). The CDR3 spans 13 residues. Trimming removed 3 bases from V and 7 bases from J, with 12 bases in between. DNA of the CDR3: TGTGCCAGTAGTATCTCAGTTCCCGGGACCCAGTACTTC. This codes for CASSISVPGTQYF.

This chain joins TRBV10-1 and TRBJ2-7; D not certain. Germline-derived CDR1 and CDR2 are WNHNN and SYGVQD (reference sequence). This CDR3 is built from 12 residues. Trimming took off 7 bases at V and 5 bases at J, with 12 bases between the two ends. CDR3 coding DNA: TGCGCCAGCATCACGGACCCGGACGAGCAGTACTTC. Amino acid sequence: CASITDPDEQYF.

Concerning this clone: Other DNA sequences in this sample translate to the same CDR3. The chain combines TRBV18 with TRBJ2-5, with a tentative D call TRBD1 (6 bases). CDR1 and CDR2 from the germline V gene are KGHSH and LQKENI. V dropped 0 bases and J dropped 5 bases, with 10 bases sitting between them. The CDR3 totals 14 residues. The CDR3 coding sequence is TGTGCCAGCTCACCACCGGGGGCTAAGGAGACCCAGTACTTC. Amino acid sequence: CASSPPGAKETQYF.

The CDR3 DNA reads TGCGCCAGCAGCCTCCACACGAGCTCCTACGAGCAGTACTTC. This encodes CASSLHTSSYEQYF. The chain couples TRBV5-1 to TRBJ2-7; D ambiguous. The germline V gene encodes CDR1 SGHRS and CDR2 YFSETQ. This CDR3 has 14 amino acids. Deletions cut 4 bases from V and 0 bases from J, with 11 bases between.

This chain links TRBV11-2 with TRBJ2-1; no clear D. This CDR3 is 16 amino acids long. The germline CDR1 and CDR2 sequences are SGHAT and FQNNGV. V gave up 7 bases and J gave up 4 bases, with 20 bases separating them. CDR3 protein: CASTLTAAGVYNEQFF. The CDR3 nucleotides read TGTGCCAGCACCCTGACGGCCGCTGGGGTTTACAATGAGCAGTTCTTC.

This clone was counted once. The chain has TRBV30 and TRBJ2-2, with D possibly matching TRBD1 (6 bases). Germline assignment: CDR1 GTSNPN and CDR2 SVGIG (reference sequence). The CDR3 is 14 residues long. V was cut by 5 bases and J by 6 bases, with 16 bases left in between. The CDR3 bases are TGTGCCTGGGCCCGAAGGGGGTGGGCCGGGGAGCTGTTTTTT. Translating it yields CAWARRGWAGELFF.

This sequence joins TRBV4-1 and TRBJ1-2; D is possibly TRBD1 (6 bases). Trimming removed 0 bases at V and 0 bases at J, with 17 bases between. Per germline, CDR1 MGHRA and CDR2 YSYEKL. CDR3 length: 18 amino acids. This chain's CDR3 is CASSQDLIGQGTNYGYTF. Here the CDR3 DNA reads TGCGCCAGCAGCCAAGATTTGATCGGTCAGGGGACTAACTATGGCTACACCTTC.

Worth noting for this clone: Other nucleotide sequences in the sample specify the same CDR3. The rearrangement uses TRBV30 and TRBJ2-1; D is unresolved. This CDR3 has 13 residues. Trimming took 1 base from V and 0 from J, leaving 4 bases between them. Per the germline V gene, CDR1 is GTSNPN and CDR2 is SVGIG (reference sequence). This chain's CDR3 is CAWSGSSYNEQFF. The CDR3 DNA is TGTGCCTGGAGTGGGAGCTCCTACAATGAGCAGTTCTTC.

The rearrangement links TRBV19 to TRBJ2-5, with TRBD2 matching 10 bases. With V trimmed by 4 bases and J by 5 bases, 10 bases remained unmatched. CDR3 length: 16 residues. The V gene's germline CDR1 is LNHDA and CDR2 SQIVND (reference sequence). The CDR3 sequence is CASSTSGSSSRETQYF. The CDR3 DNA reads as TGTGCCAGTAGTACTAGCGGGAGTAGCTCGAGGGAGACCCAGTACTTC.

The chain links TRBV10-3 to TRBJ2-7, with 8 bases identical to TRBD1. Germline values: CDR1 ENHRY, CDR2 SYGVKD. V was pared by 5 bases and J by 5 bases, with 11 bases of the junction left unmatched. The CDR3 length is 15 residues. This chain's CDR3 is CAISTFGQGVNEQYF. The CDR3 coding sequence is TGTGCCATCAGTACCTTCGGACAGGGCGTCAACGAGCAGTACTTC.

This sequence joins TRBV7-8 and TRBJ1-1; D call uncertain. The V gene's germline CDR1 is SGHVS and CDR2 FQNEAQ. CDR3 length equals 11 residues. V was cut by 3 bases and J by 8 bases, with 7 bases left in between. In nucleotides, the CDR3 is TGTGCCAGCAGCTTCCTAAAGGAAGCTTTCTTT. Its translation: CASSFLKEAFF.

The chain joins TRBV5-1 to TRBJ1-2, with D possibly matching TRBD1 (6 bases). The germline V gene encodes CDR1 SGHRS and CDR2 YFSETQ. Trimming shortened V by 1 base and J by 2 bases, and 21 bases separated the two germline ends. This CDR3 has 18 residues. For the CDR3, the DNA is TGCGCCAGCAGCTTGTTCCCCTTAGGACAGCAATCCAACTATGGCTACACCTTC. Its translation: CASSLFPLGQQSNYGYTF.